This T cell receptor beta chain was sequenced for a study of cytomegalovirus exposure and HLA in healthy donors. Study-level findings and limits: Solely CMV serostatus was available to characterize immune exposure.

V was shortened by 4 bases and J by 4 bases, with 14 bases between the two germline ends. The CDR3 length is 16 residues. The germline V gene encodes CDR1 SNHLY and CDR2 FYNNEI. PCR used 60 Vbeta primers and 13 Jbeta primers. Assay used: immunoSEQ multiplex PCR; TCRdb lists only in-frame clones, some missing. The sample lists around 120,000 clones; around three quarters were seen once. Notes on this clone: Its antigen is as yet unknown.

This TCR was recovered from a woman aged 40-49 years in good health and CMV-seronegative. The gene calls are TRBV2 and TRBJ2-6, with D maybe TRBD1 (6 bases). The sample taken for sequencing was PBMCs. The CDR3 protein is CASSVPGQSGANVLTF. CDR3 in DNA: TGTGCCAGCAGTGTACCTGGACAGTCCGGGGCCAACGTCCTGACTTTC. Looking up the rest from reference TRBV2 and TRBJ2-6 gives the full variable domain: EPEVTQTPSHQVTQMGQEVILRCVPISNHLYFYWYRQILGQKVEFLVSFYNNEISEKSEIFDDQFSVERPDGSNFTLKIRSTKLEDSAMYFCASSVPGQSGANVLTFGAGSRLTVL.